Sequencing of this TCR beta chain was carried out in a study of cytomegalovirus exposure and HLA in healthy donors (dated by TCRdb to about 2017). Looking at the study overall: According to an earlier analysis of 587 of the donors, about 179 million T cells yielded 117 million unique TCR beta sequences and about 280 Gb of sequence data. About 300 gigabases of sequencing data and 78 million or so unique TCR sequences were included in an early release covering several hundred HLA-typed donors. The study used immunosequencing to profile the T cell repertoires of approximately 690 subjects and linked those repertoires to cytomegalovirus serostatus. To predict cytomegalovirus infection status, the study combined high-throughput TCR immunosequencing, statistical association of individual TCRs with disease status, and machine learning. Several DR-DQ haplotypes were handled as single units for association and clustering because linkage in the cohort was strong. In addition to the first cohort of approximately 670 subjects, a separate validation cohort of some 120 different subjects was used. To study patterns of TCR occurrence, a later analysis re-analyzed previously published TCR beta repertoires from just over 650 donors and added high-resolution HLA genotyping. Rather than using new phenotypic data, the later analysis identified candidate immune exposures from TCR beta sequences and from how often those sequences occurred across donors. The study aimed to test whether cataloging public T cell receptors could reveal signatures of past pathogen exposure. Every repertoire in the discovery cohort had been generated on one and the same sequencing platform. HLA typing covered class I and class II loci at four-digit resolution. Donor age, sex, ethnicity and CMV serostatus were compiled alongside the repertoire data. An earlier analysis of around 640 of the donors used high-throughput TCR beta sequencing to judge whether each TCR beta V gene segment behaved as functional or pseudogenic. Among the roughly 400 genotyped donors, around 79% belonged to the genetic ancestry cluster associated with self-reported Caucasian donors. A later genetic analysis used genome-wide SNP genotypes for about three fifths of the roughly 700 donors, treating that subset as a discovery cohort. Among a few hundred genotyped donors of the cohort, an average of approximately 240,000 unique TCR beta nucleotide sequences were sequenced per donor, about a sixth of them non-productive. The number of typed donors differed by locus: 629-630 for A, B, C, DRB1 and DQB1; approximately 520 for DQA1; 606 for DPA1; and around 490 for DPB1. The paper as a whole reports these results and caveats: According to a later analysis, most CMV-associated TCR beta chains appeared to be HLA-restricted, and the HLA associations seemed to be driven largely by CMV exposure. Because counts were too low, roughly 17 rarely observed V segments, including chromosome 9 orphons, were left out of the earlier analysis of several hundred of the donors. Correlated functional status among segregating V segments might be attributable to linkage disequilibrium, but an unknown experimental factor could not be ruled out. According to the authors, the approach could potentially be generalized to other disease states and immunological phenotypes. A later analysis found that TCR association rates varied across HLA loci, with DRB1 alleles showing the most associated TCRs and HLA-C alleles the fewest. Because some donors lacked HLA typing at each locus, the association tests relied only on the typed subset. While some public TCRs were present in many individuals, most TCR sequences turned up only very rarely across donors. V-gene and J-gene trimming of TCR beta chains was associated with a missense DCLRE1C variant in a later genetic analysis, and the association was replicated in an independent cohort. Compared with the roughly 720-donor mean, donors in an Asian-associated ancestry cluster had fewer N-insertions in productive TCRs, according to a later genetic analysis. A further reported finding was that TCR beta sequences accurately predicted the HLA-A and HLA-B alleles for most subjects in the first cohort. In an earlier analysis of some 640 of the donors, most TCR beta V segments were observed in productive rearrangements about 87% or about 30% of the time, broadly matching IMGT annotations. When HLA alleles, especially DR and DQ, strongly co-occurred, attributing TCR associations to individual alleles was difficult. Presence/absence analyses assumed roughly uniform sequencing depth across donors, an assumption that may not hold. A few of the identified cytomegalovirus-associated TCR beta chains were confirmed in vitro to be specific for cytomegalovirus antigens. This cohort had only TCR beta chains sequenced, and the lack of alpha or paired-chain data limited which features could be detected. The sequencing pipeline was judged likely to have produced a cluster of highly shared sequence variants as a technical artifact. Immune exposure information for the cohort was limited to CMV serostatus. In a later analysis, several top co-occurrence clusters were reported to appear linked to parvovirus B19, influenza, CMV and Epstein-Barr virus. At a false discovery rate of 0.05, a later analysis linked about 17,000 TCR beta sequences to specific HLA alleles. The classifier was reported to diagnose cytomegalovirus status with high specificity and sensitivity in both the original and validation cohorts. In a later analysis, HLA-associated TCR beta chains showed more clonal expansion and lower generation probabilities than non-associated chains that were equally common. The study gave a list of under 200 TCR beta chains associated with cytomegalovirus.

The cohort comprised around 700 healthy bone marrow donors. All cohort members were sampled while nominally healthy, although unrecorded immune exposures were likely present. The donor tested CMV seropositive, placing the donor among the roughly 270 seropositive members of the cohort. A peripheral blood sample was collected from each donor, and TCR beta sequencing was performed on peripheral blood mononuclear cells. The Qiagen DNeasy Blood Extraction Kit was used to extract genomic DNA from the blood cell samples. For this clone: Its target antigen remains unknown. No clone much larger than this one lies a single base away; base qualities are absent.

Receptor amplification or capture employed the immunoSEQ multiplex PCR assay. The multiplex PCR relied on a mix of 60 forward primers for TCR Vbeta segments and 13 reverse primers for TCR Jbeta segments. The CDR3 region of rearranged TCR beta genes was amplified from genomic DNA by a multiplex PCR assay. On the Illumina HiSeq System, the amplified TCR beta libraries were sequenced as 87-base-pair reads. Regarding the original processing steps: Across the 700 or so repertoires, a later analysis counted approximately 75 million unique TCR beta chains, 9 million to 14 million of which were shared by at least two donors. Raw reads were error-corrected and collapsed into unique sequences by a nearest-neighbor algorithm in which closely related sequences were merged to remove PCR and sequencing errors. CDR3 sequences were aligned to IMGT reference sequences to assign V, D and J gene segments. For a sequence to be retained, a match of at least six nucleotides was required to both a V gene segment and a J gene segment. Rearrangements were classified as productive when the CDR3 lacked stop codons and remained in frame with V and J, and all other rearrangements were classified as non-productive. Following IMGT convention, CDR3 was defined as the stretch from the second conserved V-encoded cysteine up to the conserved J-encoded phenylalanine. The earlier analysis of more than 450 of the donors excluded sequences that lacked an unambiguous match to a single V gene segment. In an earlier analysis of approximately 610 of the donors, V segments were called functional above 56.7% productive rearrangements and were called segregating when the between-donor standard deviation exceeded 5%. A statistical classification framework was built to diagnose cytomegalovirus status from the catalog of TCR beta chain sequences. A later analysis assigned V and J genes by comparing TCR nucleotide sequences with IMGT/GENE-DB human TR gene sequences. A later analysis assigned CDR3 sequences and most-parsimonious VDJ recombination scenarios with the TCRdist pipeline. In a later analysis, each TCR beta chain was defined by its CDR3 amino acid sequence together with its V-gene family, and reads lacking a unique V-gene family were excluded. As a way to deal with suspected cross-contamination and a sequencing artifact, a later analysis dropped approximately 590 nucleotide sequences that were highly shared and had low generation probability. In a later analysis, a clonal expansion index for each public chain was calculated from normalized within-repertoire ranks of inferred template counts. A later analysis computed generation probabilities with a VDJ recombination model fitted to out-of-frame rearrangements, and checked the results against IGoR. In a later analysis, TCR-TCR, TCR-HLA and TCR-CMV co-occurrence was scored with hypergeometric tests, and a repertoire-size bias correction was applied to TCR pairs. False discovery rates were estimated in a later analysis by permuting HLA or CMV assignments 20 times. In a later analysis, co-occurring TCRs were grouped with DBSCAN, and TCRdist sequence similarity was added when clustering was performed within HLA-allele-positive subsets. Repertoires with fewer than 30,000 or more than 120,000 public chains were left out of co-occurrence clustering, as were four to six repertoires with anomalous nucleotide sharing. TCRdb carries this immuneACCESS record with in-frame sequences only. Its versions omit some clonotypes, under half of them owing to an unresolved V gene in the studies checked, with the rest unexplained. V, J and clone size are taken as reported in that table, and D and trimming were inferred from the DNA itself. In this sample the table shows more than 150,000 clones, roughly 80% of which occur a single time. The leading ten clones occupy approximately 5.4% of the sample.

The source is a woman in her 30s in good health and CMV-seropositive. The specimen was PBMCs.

The DNA is as follows: TGCGCCAGCAGACATTCCCGCGGGGGGGCGGTCGGGGAGCTGTTTTTT. The translation is CASRHSRGGAVGELFF. The chain is assembled from TRBV4-1 and TRBJ2-2; TRBD2 aligns with 9 central bases. The germline V gene supplies CDR1 MGHRA and CDR2 YSYEKL. At the junction V is shortened by 6 bases and J by 7 bases; bases outside the gene matches: 12. The cysteine opens and the phenylalanine closes a CDR3 of 16 amino acids. Just the 48-base CDR3 DNA is kept, in frame starting at base 1.